This TCR beta chain was sequenced in a study of cytotoxic CD8 clonotypes in ibrutinib-treated CLL. Regarding this clone: Its antigen is unidentified.

Findings and caveats of the study: Baseline-level clonality went beyond age-matched healthy donors and moved in step with circulating CD8+ T-cell counts.

The protocol was immunoSEQ multiplex PCR, while the TCRdb copy is restricted to in-frame clones and leaves out a portion. In the table there are fewer than 30,000 clones, roughly 69% of which are singletons. Germline CDR1 is LGHNA and CDR2 is YNFKEQ. CDR3 length: 14 amino acids. V lost 0 bases and J 2 bases, leaving 7 bases between the germline ends. The rearrangement uses TRBV4-2 and TRBJ1-2; D remains ambiguous. The TCR sequence derives from a human donor with chronic lymphocytic leukemia. Specimen: PBMCs, collected at disease progression, from a patient treated with ibrutinib. DNA of the CDR3: TGTGCCAGCAGCCAAGATCTCTTGAACTATGGCTACACCTTC. This sequence encodes CASSQDLLNYGYTF.